This entry is about one TCR beta chain. Its antigen target is currently unknown. It has no much larger one-base neighbor in the sample; base qualities were not kept. This record comes from a study of shared clonotypes between healthy human individuals (TCRdb year 2020). Regarding the complete study: The cohort included three men and a couple of women between 18 and 49 years of age. For each donor, three plates each were used for CD4 naive and CD4 memory, two plates were used for CD8 naive, and one plate was used for CD8 memory. To estimate repertoire size and how much clonotype sharing occurs between individuals, the study deeply sequenced the blood TCR repertoires of about five healthy adults. To increase sequencing depth and limit assay-specific biases, TCR repertoire library preparation and sequencing were carried out by different laboratories using diverse techniques. Per donor, leukapheresis produced somewhere between about 0.85 and 8.9 billion PBMCs. Overall study outcomes, separate from this receptor: Clonotypes shared by all four sorted-subset donors showed higher generation probabilities than non-shared clonotypes. Sampling was limited to blood, and TCR repertoires in tissue likely differ from TCR repertoires in blood. Because the study included a small number of donors, the genetic and exposure-history diversity represented was limited. Pairwise subsampling led to the expectation that sequencing depth would affect the degree of clonotype sharing among donors. Sharing across several donors was observed for roughly 5% of naive CD4, 3% to 3.5% of naive CD8, 2% to 2.5% of memory CD4, and roughly 0.4% of memory CD8 clonotypes. Even with the large sequencing depth, rarefaction of the sorted-subset datasets indicated that sequencing was incomplete. Naive subsets generally had larger estimated clonotype richness than memory subsets.

The germline V gene specifies MDHEN as CDR1 and SYDVKM as CDR2. Trimming leaves V shorter by 5 bases and J shorter by 4 bases, with the junction holding 7 bases beyond the gene matches. The CDR3 spans 14 residues, from the cysteine through the phenylalanine. Only the CDR3 region is kept as DNA, spanning 42 bases read in frame from base 1. The donors were healthy, HIV-negative adults with no recently reported acute infections or vaccinations. Every donor was a Caucasian adult living in Nashville, Tennessee, USA. Magnetic negative selection was used to enrich CD4+ T cells, after which naive cells were positively selected on CD45RA and the negative fraction became the memory subset. After blood collection by leukapheresis, PBMCs were isolated using Ficoll-Histopaque density gradient centrifugation and then cryopreserved in the vapor phase of liquid nitrogen. Analytical flow cytometry was used to check the purity and quantity of every magnetically sorted T cell population. Genomic DNA was isolated from each sorted fraction and quantified by UV absorbance on a Nanodrop 2000c.

TCR CDR3 regions were amplified from genomic DNA by multiplex PCR using the deep immunoSEQ assay. For each cell subset, the extracted genomic DNA was distributed evenly across all wells of several immunoSEQ 96-well plates, and each plate served as one replicate. For sorted subsets, each replicate PCR was loaded with roughly 0.2 ug genomic DNA, equivalent to 25,000 to 35,000 T cell genomes. Purified libraries were quantified with a Qubit 3.0 fluorometer, sized on a Bioanalyzer 2100, and re-quantified with the KAPA Library Quantification kit. Every immunoSEQ 96-well plate was sequenced on a separate single-read 150-cycle Illumina NextSeq 550 flow cell. As for how the authors treated the data: Because the immunoSEQ output held only junctional sequences and lacked quality scores, the filtering could not match the filtering applied to full-length reads. To assign V/J genes and CDR3, sequences were annotated using PyIR, a Python wrapper for IgBLAST v1.9, with IMGT germline references. Reads with weak V/J assignments (E-value above 1e-6), missing CDR3, stop codons, out-of-frame junctions, or ambiguous translated residues were removed. V3J clonotypes were defined by identical inferred V gene, J gene, and CDR3 amino acid sequence. To compute the percentage overlap between repertoires, the number of shared unique clonotypes was divided by the size of the smaller repertoire. Repertoire richness was assessed with RTK rarefaction, the Chao1 estimator, and Recon v2.1 estimates of unobserved clonotypes. Generation probabilities for all TCRbeta clonotypes obtained by the gDNA method from a handful of donors were computed using OLGA. Entries here come from immuneACCESS through TCRdb and include only in-frame sequences with V and J called. Some clones fail to appear in such tables; in the studies checked, an unresolved V gene covers under half of the shortfall, and the cause of the remainder is unknown. That table is the source of V, J and clone size, and D and trimming were worked out from the DNA. The table for this sample lists roughly 2.2 million clones; roughly 93% of them were counted only once. Jointly, the top ten make up 0.39% of the sample.

The sequenced sample was naive CD4+ T cells from PBMCs. Taken with the paper, the label for cell subset or site translates to: CD45RA+ positively selected. This clonotype originated in a man between 18 and 29 years old in good health. Some clones in this sample may be carry-over from other donors' samples. Recombination connected TRBV28 to TRBJ2-5; 7 bases in the middle match TRBD1. The CDR3 corresponds to CASSQRQGTETQYF. The DNA sequence follows: TGTGCCAGCAGTCAGAGACAGGGCACAGAGACCCAGTACTTC.